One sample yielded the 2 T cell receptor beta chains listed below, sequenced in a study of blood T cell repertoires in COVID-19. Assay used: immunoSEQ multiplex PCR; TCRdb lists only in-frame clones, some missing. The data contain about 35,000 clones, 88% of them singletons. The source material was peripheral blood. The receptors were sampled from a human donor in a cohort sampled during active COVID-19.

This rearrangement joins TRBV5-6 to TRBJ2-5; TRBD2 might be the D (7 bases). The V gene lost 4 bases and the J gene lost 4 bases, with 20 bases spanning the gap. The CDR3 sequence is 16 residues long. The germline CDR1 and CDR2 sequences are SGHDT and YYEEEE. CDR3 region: CASSELVRGGRETQYF. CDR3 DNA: TGTGCCAGCAGCGAACTAGTCAGGGGCGGGAGAGAGACCCAGTACTTC.

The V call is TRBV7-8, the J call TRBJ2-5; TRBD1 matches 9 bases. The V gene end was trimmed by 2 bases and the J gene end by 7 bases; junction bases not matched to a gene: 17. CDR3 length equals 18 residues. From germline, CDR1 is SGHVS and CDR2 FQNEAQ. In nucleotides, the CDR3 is TGTGCCAGCAGCTTAAAGGATAAGTCGGGACAGGGTCATGCGACCCAGTACTTC. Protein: CASSLKDKSGQGHATQYF.